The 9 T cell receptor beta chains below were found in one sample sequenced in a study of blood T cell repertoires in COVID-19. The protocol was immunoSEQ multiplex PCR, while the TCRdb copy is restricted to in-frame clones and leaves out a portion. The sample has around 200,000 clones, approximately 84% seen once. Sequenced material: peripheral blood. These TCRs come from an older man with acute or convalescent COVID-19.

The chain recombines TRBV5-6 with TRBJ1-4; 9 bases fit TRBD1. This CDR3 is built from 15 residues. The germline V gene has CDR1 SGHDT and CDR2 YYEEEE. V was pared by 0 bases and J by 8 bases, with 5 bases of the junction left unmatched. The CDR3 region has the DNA TGTGCCAGCAGCTTGGTGGGGACAGGGAGCGAAAAACTGTTTTTT. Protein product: CASSLVGTGSEKLFF.

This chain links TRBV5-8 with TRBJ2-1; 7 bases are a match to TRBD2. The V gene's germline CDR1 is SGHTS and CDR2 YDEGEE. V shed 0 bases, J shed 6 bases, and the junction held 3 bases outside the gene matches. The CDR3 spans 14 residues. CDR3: CASSLDGTTNEQFF. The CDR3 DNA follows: TGTGCCAGCAGCTTGGATGGGACTACCAATGAGCAGTTCTTC.

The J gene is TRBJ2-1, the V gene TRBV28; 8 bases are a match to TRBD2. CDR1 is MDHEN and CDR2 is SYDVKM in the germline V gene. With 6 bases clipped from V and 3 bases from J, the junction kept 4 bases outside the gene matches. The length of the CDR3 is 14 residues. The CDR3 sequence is CASRSGGVYNEQFF. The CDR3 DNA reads TGTGCCAGCAGGTCGGGAGGGGTCTACAATGAGCAGTTCTTC.

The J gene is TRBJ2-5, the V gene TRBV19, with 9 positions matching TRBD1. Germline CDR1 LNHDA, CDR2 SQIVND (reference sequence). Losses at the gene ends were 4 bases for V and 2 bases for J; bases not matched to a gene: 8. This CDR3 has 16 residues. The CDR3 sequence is CASSTPGQGQQETQYF. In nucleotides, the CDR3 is TGTGCCAGTAGTACCCCCGGACAGGGGCAACAAGAGACCCAGTACTTC.

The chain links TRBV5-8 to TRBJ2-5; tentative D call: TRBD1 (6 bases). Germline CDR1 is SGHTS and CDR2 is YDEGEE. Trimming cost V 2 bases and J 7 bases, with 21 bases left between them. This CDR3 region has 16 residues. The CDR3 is CASSFSQGSGARTQYF. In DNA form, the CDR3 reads TGTGCCAGCAGCTTTAGCCAAGGGTCAGGGGCGAGGACCCAGTACTTC.

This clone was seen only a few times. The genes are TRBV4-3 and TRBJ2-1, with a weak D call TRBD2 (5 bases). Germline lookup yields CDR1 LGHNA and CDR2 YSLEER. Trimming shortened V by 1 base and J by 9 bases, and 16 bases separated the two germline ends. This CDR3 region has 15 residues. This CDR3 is CASSQATILGGEQFF. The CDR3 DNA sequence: TGCGCCAGCAGCCAAGCTACTATACTCGGAGGTGAGCAGTTCTTC.

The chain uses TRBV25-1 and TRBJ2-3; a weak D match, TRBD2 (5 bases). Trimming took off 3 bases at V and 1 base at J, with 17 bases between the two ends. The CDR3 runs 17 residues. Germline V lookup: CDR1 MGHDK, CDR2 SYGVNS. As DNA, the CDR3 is TGTGCCAGCAGTGACGCGGGCCTCCACGGTGGCACAGATACGCAGTATTTT. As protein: CASSDAGLHGGTDTQYF.

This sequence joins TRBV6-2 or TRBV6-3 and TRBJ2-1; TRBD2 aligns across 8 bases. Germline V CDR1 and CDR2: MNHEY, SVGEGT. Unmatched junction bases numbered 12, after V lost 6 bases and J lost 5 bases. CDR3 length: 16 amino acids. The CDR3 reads CASSPVGSGRNNEQFF. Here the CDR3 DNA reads TGTGCCAGCAGCCCCGTGGGGAGCGGGAGAAACAATGAGCAGTTCTTC.

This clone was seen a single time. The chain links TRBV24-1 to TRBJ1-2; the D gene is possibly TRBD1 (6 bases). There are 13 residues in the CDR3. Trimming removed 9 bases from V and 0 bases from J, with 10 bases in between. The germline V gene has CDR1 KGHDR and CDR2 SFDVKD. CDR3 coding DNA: TGTGCCACCGCCGGACAGCCTAACTATGGCTACACCTTC. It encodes CATAGQPNYGYTF.